Below, 32 T cell receptor beta chains from the same sample are listed, as sequenced in a study of blood T cells in healthy people across ages. Alongside a J-beta primer mix, a sample-barcoded 5' primer served in a second PCR lasting about 7 to 12 cycles. MiXCR was run by TCRdb on the 5' RACE reads, yielding one entry per CDR3 protein. Here the sample spans more than 750,000 distinct CDR3 sequences, under 35% being singletons. Separately, the same data were catalogued under a study of T cells of mothers and their children.

Material for sequencing was blood. These receptors were taken from a woman in her thirties or forties in good health.

This clonotype was found a few times. The chain has TRBV20-1 and TRBJ2-4, with D perhaps TRBD1 (5 bases). The CDR3 is 16 amino acids. Trimming left V 1 base short and J 13 bases short, with 26 bases between. The germline gives CDR1 DFQATT, CDR2 SNEGSKA (reference sequence). The CDR3 reads CSARGVDSYTYNEQYF. The CDR3 bases are TGCAGTGCTAGAGGGGTTGACAGCTATACCTACAATGAGCAGTACTTC.

This clonotype occurred many times. This rearrangement joins TRBV18 to TRBJ1-2; possibly TRBD1 for D (5 bases). This CDR3 contains 14 residues. Trimming pared 3 bases from V and 4 bases from J, leaving 12 bases between. Germline CDR1 reads KGHSH; CDR2 reads LQKENI. CDR3 DNA: TGTGCCAGCTCACCCGGGGCAGGAGCCTATGGCTACACCTTC. It yields the protein CASSPGAGAYGYTF.

The table lists this clonotype with a few counts. The genes are TRBV27 and TRBJ2-5, with 13 positions matching TRBD2. This CDR3 region has 15 residues. With 4 bases clipped from V and 7 bases from J, the junction kept 6 bases outside the gene matches. Germline V gene data show CDR1 as MNHEY and CDR2 as SMNVEV (reference sequence). CDR3 DNA sequence: TGTGCCAGCAGTTCTCCGGGACTAGCGGGGAGGACCCAGTACTTC. Translating gives CASSSPGLAGRTQYF.

CDR3 DNA: TGTGCCTGGAGCGTACAAATATACAATGAGCAGTTCTTC. Its protein product is CAWSVQIYNEQFF. This sequence joins TRBV30 and TRBJ2-1, with D unresolved. The V gene lost 3 bases and the J gene lost 4 bases, with 10 bases spanning the gap. The CDR3 is 13 amino acids. The germline V gene encodes CDR1 GTSNPN and CDR2 SVGIG (reference sequence).

The chain recombines TRBV20-1 with TRBJ1-5; 7 bases agree with TRBD1. This CDR3 spans 14 amino acids. J lost 2 bases, V lost 1 base, and 2 bases had no gene match. Germline V gene data show CDR1 as DFQATT and CDR2 as SNEGSKA (reference sequence). This CDR3 reads CSARVQGGNQPQHF. For the CDR3, the DNA is TGCAGTGCTAGAGTTCAGGGGGGCAATCAGCCCCAGCATTTT.

This clonotype was detected only a few times. This chain connects TRBV27 to TRBJ1-2; a weak D match, TRBD1 (5 bases). The CDR3 totals 16 residues. The V end was cut by 6 bases, the J end by 4 bases, with 21 bases between. Germline V gene sequence: CDR1 MNHEY, CDR2 SMNVEV (reference sequence). CDR3 amino acids: CASSYSAGATSYGYTF. CDR3 DNA sequence: TGTGCCAGCAGCTATTCCGCCGGGGCAACTAGCTATGGCTACACCTTC.

This clonotype was found many times. The rearrangement links TRBV5-1 to TRBJ2-3; D may be TRBD1 or TRBD2 (6 bases each). CDR3 size: 11 residues. The V and J ends lost 8 bases and 5 bases respectively, with 9 bases between them. Germline CDR1 reads SGHRS; CDR2 reads YFSETQ. CDR3 bases: TGCGCCAGAAAGGGGGGAGATACGCAGTATTTT. Translation: CARKGGDTQYF.

A few counts support this clonotype. The chain uses TRBV7-9 and TRBJ1-1, with 7 bases matching TRBD1. The CDR3 has 15 residues. The trim removed 3 bases at V and 0 bases at J, leaving 4 bases unmatched. Germline CDR1 and CDR2: SEHNR and FQNEAQ (reference sequence). The CDR3 region has the DNA TGTGCCAGCAGCTTCTGGACAGGTGTGAACACTGAAGCTTTCTTT. It is translated as CASSFWTGVNTEAFF.

This clonotype was seen a handful of times. The rearrangement links TRBV29-1 to TRBJ2-1; 11 bases fit TRBD1. The V gene's germline CDR1 is SQVTM and CDR2 ANQGSEA. The CDR3 is 13 residues long. J gave up 8 bases and V 4 bases, and 4 bases lay outside the gene matches. Here the CDR3 reads CSVAGQGADEQFF. The CDR3 DNA reads TGCAGCGTTGCCGGACAGGGGGCAGATGAGCAGTTCTTC.

The sample holds a few counts of this clonotype. V and J are TRBV7-2 and TRBJ1-5, with D unresolved. This CDR3 comprises 15 residues. Trimming removed 1 base from V and 9 bases from J, with 16 bases in between. Germline V CDR1 and CDR2: SGHTA, FQGNSA. The CDR3 coding sequence is TGTGCCAGCAGCTTAGAGGAGACGTTTAAAGCGCCCCAGCATTTT. Its protein is CASSLEETFKAPQHF.

This clonotype has only a few counts. V is TRBV5-6 and J is TRBJ1-2, with D perhaps TRBD1 (6 bases). The ends were cut back, 2 bases at V and 0 bases at J, with 11 bases in the middle. Germline-derived CDR1 and CDR2 are SGHDT and YYEEEE. The CDR3 spans 15 residues. The CDR3 bases are TGTGCCAGCAGCTTATGGACAGCGGCTAACTATGGCTACACCTTC. Amino acid sequence: CASSLWTAANYGYTF. The full variable domain, completed using reference TRBV5-6 and TRBJ1-2, is DAGVTQSPTHLIKTRGQQVTLRCSPKSGHDTVSWYQQALGQGPQFIFQYYEEEERQRGNFPDRFSGHQFPNYSSELNVNALLLGDSALYLCASSLWTAANYGYTFGSGTRLTVV.

This clonotype was found many times. The chain is built from TRBV20-1 and TRBJ2-1, with 11 bases matching TRBD2. Germline V lookup: CDR1 DFQATT, CDR2 SNEGSKA (reference sequence). Trimming removed 2 bases from V and 4 bases from J; junction bases left unmatched: 7. This CDR3 spans 16 amino acids. The CDR3 nucleotides read TGCAGTGCTAGACGCAGAACTAGCGGGGGATACAATGAGCAGTTCTTC. Encoded protein: CSARRRTSGGYNEQFF.

A single count supports this clonotype. The V call is TRBV7-2, the J call TRBJ1-4, with TRBD1 matching over 7 bases. Per the germline V gene, CDR1 is SGHTA and CDR2 is FQGNSA. Trimming removed 5 bases from V and 5 bases from J; junction bases left unmatched: 14. This CDR3 spans 17 amino acids. The CDR3 is CASSTTGPGVVNEKLFF. The CDR3, as DNA: TGTGCCAGCAGCACGACAGGGCCCGGGGTAGTAAATGAAAAACTGTTTTTT.

This clonotype was observed a handful of times. The V call is TRBV28, the J call TRBJ1-5; weak D call: TRBD1 (5 bases). Germline V lookup: CDR1 MDHEN, CDR2 SYDVKM. This CDR3 is built from 14 residues. V gave up 5 bases and J gave up 7 bases, with 15 bases separating them. The CDR3 reads CASSRSGMVQPQHF. For the CDR3, the DNA is TGTGCCAGCAGTCGGTCAGGGATGGTACAGCCCCAGCATTTT.

Remarks on this clonotype: This could be a read error, since a much larger clone is one nucleotide away. The gene calls are TRBV11-3 and TRBJ2-4; 12 nucleotides match TRBD1. The CDR3 is made up of 15 amino acids. The germline V gene has CDR1 SGHNT and CDR2 YENEEA. The trim removed 5 bases at V and 13 bases at J, leaving 12 bases unmatched. The CDR3 protein is CASSQRGTGGNEQYF. In DNA form, the CDR3 reads TGTGCCAGCAGCCAACGGGGGACAGGGGGCAATGAGCAGTACTTC.

The CDR3 DNA follows: TGCAGTGCTAGAGATGCCGGGACAGGGGGCGCGGGCAATCAGCCCCAGCATTTT. Translating it yields CSARDAGTGGAGNQPQHF. The chain carries TRBV20-1 and TRBJ1-5, with 12 bases matching TRBD1. The CDR3 consists of 18 residues. Trimming removed 0 bases from V and 2 bases from J; junction bases left unmatched: 8. The germline gives CDR1 DFQATT, CDR2 SNEGSKA (reference sequence).

This clonotype has more than one count but fewer than ten. The chain links TRBV4-2 to TRBJ2-5; 13 bases line up with TRBD2. This CDR3 comprises 21 residues. J lost 5 bases, V lost 4 bases, and 22 bases had no gene match. Germline V gene data show CDR1 as LGHNA and CDR2 as YNFKEQ. CDR3: CASSPNYFSRLAGGREETQYF. DNA for the CDR3: TGTGCCAGCAGCCCCAACTACTTCTCTAGACTAGCGGGGGGCAGGGAGGAGACCCAGTACTTC.

CDR3 nucleotide sequence: TGTGCCAGCAGTATAGGACATGGCTTTTACGAGCAGTACTTC. This translates into CASSIGHGFYEQYF. The chain combines TRBV27 with TRBJ2-7; possibly TRBD1 for D (5 bases). Trimming took off 5 bases at V and 4 bases at J, with 15 bases between the two ends. Germline CDR1 MNHEY, CDR2 SMNVEV (reference sequence). This CDR3 contains 14 residues.

The chain joins TRBV4-3 to TRBJ2-1, with D tentatively TRBD1 or TRBD2 (5 bases each). The CDR3 loop spans 21 amino acids. V was shortened by 0 bases and J by 0 bases, with 24 bases between the two germline ends. The germline gives CDR1 LGHNA, CDR2 YSLEER. The CDR3 nucleotides read TGCGCCAGCAGCCAAGAAGGGTTAGTAGGGACCAGTTGGGCCTCCTACAATGAGCAGTTCTTC. Residues: CASSQEGLVGTSWASYNEQFF.

This chain connects TRBV4-1 to TRBJ2-7, with 11 bases identical to TRBD2. The germline V gene has CDR1 MGHRA and CDR2 YSYEKL. V lost 4 bases and J lost 7; bases outside the gene matches: 9. The CDR3 is made up of 15 amino acids. The CDR3 loop reads CASSPSSGGLNEQYF. The CDR3 DNA is TGCGCCAGCAGCCCCTCTAGCGGGGGGTTGAATGAGCAGTACTTC.

CDR3 sequence reads: CASSSVTGIYEQYF. CDR3 DNA: TGTGCCAGCAGCTCTGTGACAGGGATCTACGAGCAGTACTTC. The chain combines TRBV7-8 with TRBJ2-4, with 7 bases identical to TRBD1. The J call may be mistaken, given a closer DNA end match to TRBJ2-7. This CDR3 spans 14 amino acids. Germline CDR1 SGHVS, CDR2 FQNEAQ.

This clonotype has only a few counts. The chain joins TRBV10-2 to TRBJ1-4; 7 nucleotides match TRBD1. The CDR3 consists of 15 residues. Losses at the gene ends were 3 bases for V and 7 bases for J; bases not matched to a gene: 8. CDR1 and CDR2 (germline): WSHSY, SAAADI. Here the CDR3 reads CASSDPGQSFEKLFF. In nucleotides, the CDR3 is TGCGCCAGCAGTGATCCGGGACAGAGCTTTGAAAAACTGTTTTTT.

The sample holds many counts of this clonotype. V usage is TRBV29-1 and J usage is TRBJ1-1; no definite D call. Trimming cost V 0 bases and J 0 bases, with 5 bases left between them. The CDR3 contains 13 residues. Germline V gene data show CDR1 as SQVTM and CDR2 as ANQGSEA. Written as DNA, the CDR3 is TGCAGCGTTGAAGATACGGTGAACACTGAAGCTTTCTTT. Translation: CSVEDTVNTEAFF.

Notes on this clonotype: A single base separates this from a much larger clone, so it may be a read error. Here the CDR3 reads CASSFIPRGGDGYTF. The CDR3, as DNA: TGTGCCAGCAGCTTCATCCCACGAGGGGGCGATGGCTACACCTTC. This chain joins TRBV7-9 and TRBJ1-2, with 7 bases lining up with TRBD1. The germline gives CDR1 SEHNR, CDR2 FQNEAQ (reference sequence). V lost 3 bases and J lost 6; bases outside the gene matches: 10. This CDR3 comprises 15 residues. The full variable domain, in which reference TRBV7-9 and TRBJ1-2 provide the parts outside the CDR3, is DTGVSQNPRHKITKRGQNVTFRCDPISEHNRLYWYRQTLGQGPEFLTYFQNEAQLEKSRLLSDRFSAERPKGSFSTLEIQRTEQGDSAMYLCASSFIPRGGDGYTFGSGTRLTVV.

This clonotype was detected only once. A read error is possible here, since a much larger clone lies one base away. This rearrangement joins TRBV29-1 to TRBJ2-7, with 9 bases identical to TRBD2. V trimming: 1 base; J trimming: 3 bases; junction bases outside the gene matches: 7. This CDR3 region has 15 residues. Per germline, CDR1 SQVTM and CDR2 ANQGSEA. The CDR3 nucleotides are TGCAGCGTTGAAGGGAGAGCGGGGGGCCGCTACGAGCAGTACTTC. It codes for CSVEGRAGGRYEQYF.

This clonotype was picked up a small number of times. The rearrangement uses TRBV6-6 and TRBJ2-6; the match to TRBD2 covers 7 bases. Germline CDR1 and CDR2: MNHNY and SVGAGI (reference sequence). This CDR3 is 18 amino acids long. V lost 7 bases and J lost 1; bases outside the gene matches: 13. As DNA, the CDR3 is TGTGCCAGCACCCAAGGCCTAGCGGTGCAATCTGGGGCCAACGTCCTGACTTTC. Its translation: CASTQGLAVQSGANVLTF.

This clonotype was seen many times. V gene TRBV7-9 combines with J gene TRBJ2-7; a possible D gene is TRBD1 (5 bases). The germline V and J ends were trimmed by 5 bases and 4 bases, with 12 bases remaining between them. The CDR3 spans 13 residues. CDR1 and CDR2 from the germline V gene are SEHNR and FQNEAQ (reference sequence). CDR3 DNA: TGTGCCAGCAGCCTCACGGACACTTACGAGCAGTACTTC. Translated: CASSLTDTYEQYF.

The chain employs TRBV2 and TRBJ2-3; D unclear. V was clipped by 5 bases and J by 2 bases, with 14 bases between them. Germline-derived CDR1 and CDR2 are SNHLY and FYNNEI. This CDR3 comprises 15 residues. The CDR3 sequence: CASSFKVRATDTQYF. DNA for the CDR3: TGTGCCAGCAGTTTCAAAGTTCGGGCCACAGATACGCAGTATTTT.

There are a few counts of this clonotype. The chain carries TRBV12-3 or TRBV12-4 and TRBJ1-2; D is possibly TRBD1 (5 bases). The germline V and J ends were trimmed by 2 bases and 5 bases, with 12 bases remaining between them. The CDR3 loop spans 14 amino acids. The CDR3 DNA sequence: TGTGCCAGCAGTTTAACAGGCCTCGATTATGGCTACACCTTC. Translating it yields CASSLTGLDYGYTF.

For this clonotype: A much larger clone lies one base from this, so it may be a read error. The V call is TRBV6-5, the J call TRBJ1-2, with D unresolved. The CDR3 loop spans 16 amino acids. The ends were cut back, 8 bases at V and 0 bases at J, with 19 bases in the middle. Germline values: CDR1 MNHEY, CDR2 SVGAGI. In DNA, the CDR3 is TGTGCCAGCCACAGCCCACGACCGGGCGCTAACTATGGCTACACCTTC. This gives the protein CASHSPRPGANYGYTF.

This clonotype came up a few times. V gene TRBV29-1 combines with J gene TRBJ2-7; TRBD2 agrees at 9 bases. This CDR3 spans 15 amino acids. V lost 7 bases and J lost 1; bases outside the gene matches: 11. Germline lookup yields CDR1 SQVTM and CDR2 ANQGSEA. CDR3 DNA sequence: TGCAGCGCTTGGGGTCTAGCGGGGCGATCCTACGAGCAGTACTTC. Protein product: CSAWGLAGRSYEQYF.

The chain carries TRBV20-1 and TRBJ1-1; 7 bases map to TRBD1. Germline CDR1 reads DFQATT; CDR2 reads SNEGSKA (reference sequence). The CDR3 is 13 amino acids. With 1 base clipped from V and 5 bases from J, the junction kept 4 bases outside the gene matches. The CDR3 DNA reads as TGCAGTGCTAGAGGCAGGGGGAGGACTGAAGCTTTCTTT. It is translated as CSARGRGRTEAFF.